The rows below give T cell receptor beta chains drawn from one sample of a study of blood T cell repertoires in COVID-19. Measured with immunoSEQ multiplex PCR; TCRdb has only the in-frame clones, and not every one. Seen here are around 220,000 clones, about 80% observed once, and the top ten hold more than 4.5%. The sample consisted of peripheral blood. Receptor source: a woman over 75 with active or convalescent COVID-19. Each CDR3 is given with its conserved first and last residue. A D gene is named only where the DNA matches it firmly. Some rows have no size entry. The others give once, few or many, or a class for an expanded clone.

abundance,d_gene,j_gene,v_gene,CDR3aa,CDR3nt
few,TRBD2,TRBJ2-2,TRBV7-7,CASSPAGGGGELFF,TGTGCCAGCAGCCCCGCGGGGGGCGGCGGGGAGCTGTTTTTT
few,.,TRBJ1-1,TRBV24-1,CATSGAGLDTEAFF,TGTGCCACCAGTGGGGCAGGGCTAGACACTGAAGCTTTCTTT
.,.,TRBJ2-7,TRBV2,CASSVGQSYEQYF,TGTGCCAGCAGTGTGGGACAATCCTACGAGCAGTACTTC
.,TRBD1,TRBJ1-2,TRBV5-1,CASSPIPGTANTNYGYTF,TGCGCCAGCAGCCCAATTCCCGGGACAGCAAACACTAACTATGGCTACACCTTC
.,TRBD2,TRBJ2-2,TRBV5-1,CASTRTSGTRTGELFF,TGCGCCAGCACTAGGACTAGCGGGACGCGGACCGGGGAGCTGTTTTTT
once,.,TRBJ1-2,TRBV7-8,CASSTLSAGDYGYTF,TGTGCCAGCAGCACCCTCTCGGCGGGGGATTATGGCTACACCTTC
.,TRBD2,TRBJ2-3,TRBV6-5,CASRTGLGFTDTQYF,TGTGCCAGCAGAACCGGACTAGGCTTCACAGATACGCAGTATTTT
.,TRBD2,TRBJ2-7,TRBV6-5,CASTRTSGTYEQYF,TGTGCCAGCACCAGGACTAGCGGAACCTACGAGCAGTACTTC
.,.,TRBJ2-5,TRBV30,CAWTVSQETQYF,TGTGCCTGGACCGTCTCGCAAGAGACCCAGTACTTC
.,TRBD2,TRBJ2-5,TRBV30,CAWSVRGLAGGETQYF,TGTGCCTGGAGTGTACGGGGACTAGCGGGAGGGGAGACCCAGTACTTC
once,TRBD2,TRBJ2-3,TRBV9,CASSVAGGGETQYF,TGTGCCAGCAGCGTAGCTGGGGGGGGAGAAACGCAGTATTTT
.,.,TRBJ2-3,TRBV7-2,CASSIARNTDTQYF,TGTGCCAGCAGCATTGCGAGGAATACAGATACGCAGTATTTT
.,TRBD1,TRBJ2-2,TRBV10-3,CAISGDSSSSANTGELFF,TGTGCCATCAGTGGGGACAGCAGTTCTTCAGCGAACACCGGGGAGCTGTTTTTT
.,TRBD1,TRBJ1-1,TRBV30,CAWSEILTGGMNTEAFF,TGTGCCTGGAGTGAAATCCTGACAGGGGGGATGAACACTGAAGCTTTCTTT
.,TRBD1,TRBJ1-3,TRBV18,CASSALQGDGNTIYF,TGTGCCAGCTCAGCCCTACAGGGGGACGGAAACACCATATATTTT
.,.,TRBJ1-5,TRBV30,CAWSRIQGGSQPQHF,TGTGCCTGGAGCCGAATACAGGGAGGGAGTCAGCCCCAGCATTTT
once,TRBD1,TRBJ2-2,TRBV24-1,CAATRQGSGELFF,TGTGCCGCTACTAGACAGGGAAGCGGGGAGCTGTTTTTT
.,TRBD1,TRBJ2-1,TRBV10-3,CAISEGTTGASYNEQFF,TGTGCCATCAGTGAGGGGACGACAGGGGCTTCCTACAATGAGCAGTTCTTC
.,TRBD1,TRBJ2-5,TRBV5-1,CASSITGDRTSETQYF,TGCGCCAGCAGCATAACAGGGGATCGTACGTCAGAGACCCAGTACTTC
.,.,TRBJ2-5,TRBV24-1,CATSDLAGETQYF,TGTGCCACCAGTGATTTGGCAGGAGAGACCCAGTACTTC
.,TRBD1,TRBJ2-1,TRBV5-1,CASSLGDRGTLGNEQFF,TGCGCCAGCAGCTTGGGGGACAGGGGTACATTGGGGAATGAGCAGTTCTTC
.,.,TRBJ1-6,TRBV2,CASSGVGATNSPLHF,TGTGCCAGCAGTGGCGTGGGGGCGACCAATTCACCCCTCCACTTT
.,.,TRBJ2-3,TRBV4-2,CASSQAQAPDTQYF,TGTGCCAGCAGCCAAGCCCAGGCTCCAGATACGCAGTATTTT